This paragraph covers one TCR beta chain sequence. What it recognizes is unknown. The sample originates from a study of brain T cells in children with intractable seizures. The study, taken as a whole, reports: HCMV serostatus was not known, and viral specificity came from CDR3 similarity only. Absence of clones before surgery may stem from lower sequencing depth.

Sequencing was limited to surgery cases with top T cell transcript signatures in brain tissue. Before surgery, patients took at least one anti-epileptic drug. Profiled with immunoSEQ multiplex PCR; TCRdb holds only in-frame clones, not every one. This sample carries under 150,000 clones, around 94% of them seen once, and the ten largest clones take 3.5% to 4.5%. The CDR3 is 15 residues long. Germline CDR1 reads WSHSY; CDR2 reads SAAADI. The J segment lost 4 bases and the V segment lost 3 bases, leaving 5 bases of the junction unmatched. This sequence joins TRBV10-2 and TRBJ2-4; 8 bases align to TRBD2. The sequencing used peripheral blood, collected at surgery. The sequence derives from a boy younger than two with hemimegalencephaly and intractable seizures. CDR3 nucleotides: TGCGCCAGCAGTGATCAGAAGCGGGAGAAAAACATTCAGTACTTC. Its protein product is CASSDQKREKNIQYF.